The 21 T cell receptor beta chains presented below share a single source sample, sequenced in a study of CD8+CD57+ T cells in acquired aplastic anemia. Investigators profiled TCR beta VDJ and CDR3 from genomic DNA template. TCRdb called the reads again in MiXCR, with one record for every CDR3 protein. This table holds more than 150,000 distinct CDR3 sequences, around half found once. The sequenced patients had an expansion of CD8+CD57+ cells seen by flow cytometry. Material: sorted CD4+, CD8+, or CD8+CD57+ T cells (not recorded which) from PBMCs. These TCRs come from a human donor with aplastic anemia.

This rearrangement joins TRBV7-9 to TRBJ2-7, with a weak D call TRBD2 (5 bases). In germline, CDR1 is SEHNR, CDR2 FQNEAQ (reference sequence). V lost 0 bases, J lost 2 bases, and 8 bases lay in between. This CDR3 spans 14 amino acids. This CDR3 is CASSLAGSAYEQYF. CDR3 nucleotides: TGTGCCAGCAGCTTAGCGGGTAGCGCCTACGAGCAGTACTTC.

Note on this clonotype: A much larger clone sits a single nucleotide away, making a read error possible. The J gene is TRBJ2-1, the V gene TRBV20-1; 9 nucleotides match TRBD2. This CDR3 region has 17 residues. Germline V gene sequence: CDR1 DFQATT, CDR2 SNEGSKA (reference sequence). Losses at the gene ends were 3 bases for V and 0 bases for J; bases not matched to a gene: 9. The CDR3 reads CSASWGLAGDSYNEQFF. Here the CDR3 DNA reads TGCAGTGCTAGTTGGGGGTTAGCGGGGGACTCCTACAATGAGCAGTTCTTC.

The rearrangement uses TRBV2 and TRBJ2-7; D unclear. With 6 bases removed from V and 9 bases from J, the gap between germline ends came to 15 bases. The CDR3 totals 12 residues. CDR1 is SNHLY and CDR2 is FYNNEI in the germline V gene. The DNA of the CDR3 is TGTGCCAGCAGCTCAACCTCCCACGGGCAGTACTTC. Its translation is CASSSTSHGQYF.

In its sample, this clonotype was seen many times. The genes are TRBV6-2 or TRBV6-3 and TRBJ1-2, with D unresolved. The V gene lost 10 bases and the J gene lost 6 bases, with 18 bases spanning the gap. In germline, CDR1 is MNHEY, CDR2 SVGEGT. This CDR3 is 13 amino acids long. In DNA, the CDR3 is TGTGCCACCCGAATGAAGGGAAGTGATGGCTACACCTTC. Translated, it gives CATRMKGSDGYTF.

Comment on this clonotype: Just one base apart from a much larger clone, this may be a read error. This chain's CDR3 is CASGLLGTDTEAFF. The DNA for the CDR3 is TGTGCCAGCGGCTTGTTAGGAACGGACACTGAAGCTTTCTTT. The chain employs TRBV5-6 and TRBJ1-1; no clear D. CDR1 and CDR2 (germline): SGHDT, YYEEEE. CDR3 length equals 14 residues.

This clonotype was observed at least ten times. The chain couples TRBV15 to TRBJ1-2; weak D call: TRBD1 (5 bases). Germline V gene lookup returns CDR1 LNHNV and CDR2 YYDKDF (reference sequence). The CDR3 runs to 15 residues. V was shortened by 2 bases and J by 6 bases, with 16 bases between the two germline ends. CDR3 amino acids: CATSRPGTGLHGYTF. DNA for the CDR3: TGTGCCACCAGCAGACCTGGGACGGGCCTCCATGGCTACACCTTC.

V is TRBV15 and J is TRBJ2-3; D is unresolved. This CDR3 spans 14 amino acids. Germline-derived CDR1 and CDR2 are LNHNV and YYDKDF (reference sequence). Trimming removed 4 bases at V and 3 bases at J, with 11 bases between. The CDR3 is CATSTDGYTDTQYF. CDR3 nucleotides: TGTGCCACCAGCACGGACGGTTATACAGATACGCAGTATTTT. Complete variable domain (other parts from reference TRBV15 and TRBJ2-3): DAMVIQNPRYQVTQFGKPVTLSCSQTLNHNVMYWYQQKSSQAPKLLFHYYDKDFNNEADTPDNFQSRRPNTSFCFLDIRSPGLGDTAMYLCATSTDGYTDTQYFGPGTRLTVL.

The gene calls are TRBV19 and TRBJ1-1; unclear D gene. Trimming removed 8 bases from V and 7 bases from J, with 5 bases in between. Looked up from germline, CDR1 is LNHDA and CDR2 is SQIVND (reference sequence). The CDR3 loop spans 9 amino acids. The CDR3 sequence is CASVGEAFF. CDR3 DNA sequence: TGTGCCAGTGTCGGTGAAGCTTTCTTT.

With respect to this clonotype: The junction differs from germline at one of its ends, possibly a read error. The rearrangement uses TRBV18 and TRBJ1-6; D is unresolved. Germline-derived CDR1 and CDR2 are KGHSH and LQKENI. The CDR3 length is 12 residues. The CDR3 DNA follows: TGTGCCAGCCCACCAAGGAATTCACCCCTCCACTTT. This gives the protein CASPPRNSPLHF.

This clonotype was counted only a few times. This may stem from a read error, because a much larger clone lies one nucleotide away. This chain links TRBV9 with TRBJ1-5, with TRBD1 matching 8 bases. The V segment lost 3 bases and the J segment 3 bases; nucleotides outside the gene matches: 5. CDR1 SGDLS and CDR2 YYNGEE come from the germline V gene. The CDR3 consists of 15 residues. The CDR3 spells CASSAGTGHNQPQHF. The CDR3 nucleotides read TGTGCCAGCAGCGCCGGGACAGGACACAATCAGCCCCAGCATTTT.

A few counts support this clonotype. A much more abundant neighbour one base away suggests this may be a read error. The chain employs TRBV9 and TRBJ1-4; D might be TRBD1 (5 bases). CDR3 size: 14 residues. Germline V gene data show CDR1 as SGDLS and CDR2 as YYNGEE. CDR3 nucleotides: TGTGCCAGCGGCGTAGGGCAGGGTGGGGAAAAACTGTTTTTT. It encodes CASGVGQGGEKLFF.

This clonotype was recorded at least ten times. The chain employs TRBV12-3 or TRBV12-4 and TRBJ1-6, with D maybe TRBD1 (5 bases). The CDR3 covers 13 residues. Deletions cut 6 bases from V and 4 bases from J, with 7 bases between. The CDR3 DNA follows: TGTGCCAGCAGGAAGGGGTATAATTCACCCCTCCACTTT. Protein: CASRKGYNSPLHF.

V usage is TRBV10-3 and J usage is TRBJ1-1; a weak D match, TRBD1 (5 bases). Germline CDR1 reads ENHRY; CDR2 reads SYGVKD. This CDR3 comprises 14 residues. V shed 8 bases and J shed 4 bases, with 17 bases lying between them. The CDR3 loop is CAIGRQGFGTEAFF. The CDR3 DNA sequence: TGTGCCATCGGACGGCAGGGTTTCGGCACTGAAGCTTTCTTT.

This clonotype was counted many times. In DNA form, the CDR3 reads TGCAGTGCCCCGACAGACTCCGGGGAGCTGTTTTTT. Protein sequence: CSAPTDSGELFF. V gene TRBV20-1 combines with J gene TRBJ2-2; TRBD1 might be the D (5 bases). The CDR3 is 12 amino acids. V was shortened by 6 bases and J by 6 bases, with 11 bases between the two germline ends. Germline loops: CDR1 DFQATT, CDR2 SNEGSKA (reference sequence).

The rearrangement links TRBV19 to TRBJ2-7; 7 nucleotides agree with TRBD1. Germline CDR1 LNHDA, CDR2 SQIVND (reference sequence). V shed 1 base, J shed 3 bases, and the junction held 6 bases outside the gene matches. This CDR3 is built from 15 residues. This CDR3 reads CASSIATGDIYEQYF. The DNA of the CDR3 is TGTGCCAGTAGTATAGCCACAGGGGATATCTACGAGCAGTACTTC.

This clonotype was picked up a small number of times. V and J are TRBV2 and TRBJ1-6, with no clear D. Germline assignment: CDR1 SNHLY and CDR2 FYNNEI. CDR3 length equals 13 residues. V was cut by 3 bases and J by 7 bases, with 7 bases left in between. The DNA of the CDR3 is TGTGCCAGCAGTGACAGGACCAATTCACCCCTCCACTTT. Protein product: CASSDRTNSPLHF.

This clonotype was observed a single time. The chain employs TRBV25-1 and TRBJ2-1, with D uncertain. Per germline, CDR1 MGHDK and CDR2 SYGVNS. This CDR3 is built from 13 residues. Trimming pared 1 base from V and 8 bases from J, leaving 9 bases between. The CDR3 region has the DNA TGTGCCAGCAGTGAATCCGGGCTCTATGAGCAGTTCTTC. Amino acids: CASSESGLYEQFF. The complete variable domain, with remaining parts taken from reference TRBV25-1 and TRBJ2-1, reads EADIYQTPRYLVIGTGKKITLECSQTMGHDKMYWYQQDPGMELHLIHYSYGVNSTEKGDLSSESTVSRIRTEHFPLTLESARPSHTSQYLCASSESGLYEQFFGPGTRLTVL.

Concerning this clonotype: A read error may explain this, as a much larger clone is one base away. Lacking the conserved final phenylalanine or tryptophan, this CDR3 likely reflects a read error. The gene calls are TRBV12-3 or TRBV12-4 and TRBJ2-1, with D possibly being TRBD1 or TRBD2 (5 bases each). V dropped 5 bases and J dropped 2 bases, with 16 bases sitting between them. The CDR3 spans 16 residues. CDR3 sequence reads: CASSLRDGLPYNEQFL. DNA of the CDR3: TGTGCCAGCAGTCTCCGGGACGGACTCCCCTACAATGAGCAGTTCCTC.

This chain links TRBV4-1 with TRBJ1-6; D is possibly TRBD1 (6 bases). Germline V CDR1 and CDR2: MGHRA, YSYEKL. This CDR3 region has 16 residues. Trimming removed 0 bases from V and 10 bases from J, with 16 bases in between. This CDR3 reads CASSQDPTRGLSPLHF. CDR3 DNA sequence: TGCGCCAGCAGCCAAGATCCTACCAGGGGTTTGTCACCCCTCCACTTT.

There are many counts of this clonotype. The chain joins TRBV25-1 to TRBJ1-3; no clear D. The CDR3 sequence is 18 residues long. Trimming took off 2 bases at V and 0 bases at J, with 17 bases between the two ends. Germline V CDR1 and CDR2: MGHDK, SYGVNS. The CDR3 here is CASSEIKPGPSSGNTIYF. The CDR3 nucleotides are TGTGCCAGCAGTGAAATTAAACCCGGGCCCAGCTCTGGAAACACCATATATTTT. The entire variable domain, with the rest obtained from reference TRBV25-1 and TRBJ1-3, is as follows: EADIYQTPRYLVIGTGKKITLECSQTMGHDKMYWYQQDPGMELHLIHYSYGVNSTEKGDLSSESTVSRIRTEHFPLTLESARPSHTSQYLCASSEIKPGPSSGNTIYFGEGSWLTVV.

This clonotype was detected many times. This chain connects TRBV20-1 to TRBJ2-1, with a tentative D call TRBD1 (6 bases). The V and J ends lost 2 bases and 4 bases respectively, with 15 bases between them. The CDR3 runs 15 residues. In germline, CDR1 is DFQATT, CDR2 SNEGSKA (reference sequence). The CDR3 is CSARRGSDRYNEQFF. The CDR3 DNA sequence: TGCAGTGCTAGAAGAGGGAGCGACAGGTACAATGAGCAGTTCTTC.